The T cell receptor beta chain under discussion was sequenced for a study of T cells in Graves' hyperthyroidism and ophthalmopathy (dated 2019 in TCRdb). The study in broad terms: Peripheral blood was collected at initial diagnosis, before any treatment. To identify distinguishing TCR V-J signatures, a discovery cohort of 90 to 100 patients was used, comprising 43 with Graves' ophthalmopathy and under 60 with stable Graves' hyperthyroidism. Prospective prediction of ophthalmopathy was tested in an independent validation cohort consisting of 18 hyperthyroidism patients and some 16 patients who later progressed to ophthalmopathy. The roughly 100 discovery patients were divided at random into training and test sets in a 7:3 ratio. The study also compared thyroid tissue and blood T-cell repertoires from 6 or 7 Graves' hyperthyroidism patients. Following sampling, methimazole starting at 30 mg daily was given to hyperthyroidism patients, and high-dose intravenous methylprednisolone was given to ophthalmopathy patients. The paper describes TCR Vbeta CDR3 sequencing of 120 to 150 peripheral blood samples, made up of about 41 ophthalmopathy patients, approximately 76 hyperthyroidism patients and around 17 progressor patients. What the work shows at the level of the full study, not this receptor alone: Sample size was not statistically predetermined, and investigators were not blinded to group allocation. During validation, the model predicted progression to ophthalmopathy a median of approximately 7 months ahead of onset, with around 71% sensitivity and almost 75% specificity. Most expanded thyroid clonotypes (frequency above 0.001) were also detected in blood, suggesting blood repertoires may reflect thyroid immune responses. A 13 V-J signature model separated ophthalmopathy from stable hyperthyroidism, with around 88% sensitivity and roughly 81% specificity in cross-validation and 80%/75% in testing.

Ophthalmopathy patients had moderately to severely active disease, Clinical Activity Score of at least 3, NOSPECS grade of at least 4, and duration under 3 months. Exclusion was applied to patients with uncontrolled infections, other autoimmune diseases, pregnancy or lactation. Diagnoses were established on the basis of clinical symptoms, serum thyroxine and TRAb, thyroid ultrasound, and orbital computed tomography. PBMCs were separated from over 9 ml of fresh peripheral blood using Ficoll-Paque density gradient centrifugation. Total RNA was extracted using Trizol reagent, and RNA quality was assessed on an Agilent 2100 Bioanalyzer. The CDR3, cysteine through phenylalanine, is 14 amino acids long. CDR3 DNA is the only sequence kept; it has 42 bases, read in frame from the first base. V has 6 bases trimmed and J has 2 bases trimmed; junction bases matching no gene number 5. As encoded in the germline V gene, CDR1 is MNHNS while CDR2 is SASEGT.

Turning to this clonotype: Its antigen has not been determined. Base quality data are lacking; no much larger clone is found one base away.

TCR beta CDR3 regions were amplified from RNA transcripts. For the first round of RT-PCR on the TCR CDR3, the HTBI primer set was used together with the Qiagen OneStep RT-PCR kit. A second multiplex PCR round built the libraries, followed by size selection and purification. The libraries were sequenced on an Illumina HiSeq2000 using paired-end 100 bp reads. From the authors' description of their analysis: SOAPnuke was used to process the raw data, throwing out any read that contained adapters or uncalled bases, had a mean Phred below 15, or lacked an exact constant-primer or identifier match. High-quality paired reads were merged with COPE v1.2.5, and unique nucleotide sequences were defined as clonotypes. MiTCR v1.1 was used to align the clonotypes against IMGT TRBV, TRBD and TRBJ reference segments. The analysis included only V-J combinations with a frequency above 0.0001, which together covered roughly 99% of the repertoires. A TCS score was defined as the ratio of F50 (clonal expansion) to E x V (chaos), with BLOSUM62-based TCRdist applied between CDR3 peptides within each V-J. Welch's t-statistics and random forest reduced 514 V-J features to 13, which were used in a naive Bayes classifier (R e1071). Using fastp trimming at Q25 and MiXCR clonotype assembly, TCRdb reanalyzed the public sequencing data and kept in-frame beta chains. Rows matching on CDR3 protein sequence are summarized as one entry with the most common DNA and genes. TCRdb assigned the V and J calls; the authors' analysis was not used. The sample contains hundreds of thousands of distinct CDR3 sequences, roughly 15% of them found a single time. The top ten constitute about 21% of the sample.

Material for sequencing was blood. The source is a woman aged 55-70 years with Graves' ophthalmopathy. The receptor chain draws on TRBV6-1 and TRBJ2-3; a stretch of 7 junction bases matches TRBD1. The CDR3 protein: CASRNRGPTDTQYF. The DNA sequence is as follows: TGTGCCAGCAGGAACAGGGGCCCCACAGATACGCAGTATTTT.